This T cell receptor (beta chain) was profiled in a study of T-cell reconstitution after alpha-beta-depleted transplantation in children. Construction of the TCRbeta library involved unique molecular identifiers. TCRdb called the PCR reads again in MiXCR, with one record for every CDR3 protein. The sample lists almost 600,000 distinct CDR3 sequences, more than 20% seen once, with under 45% in the top ten. The germline V gene has CDR1 LGHDT and CDR2 YNNKEL (reference sequence). V lost 2 bases and J 3 bases, leaving 7 bases between the germline ends. The CDR3 covers 14 residues. The material was PBMCs, obtained before TCRalphabeta/CD19-depleted stem cell transplant. V usage is TRBV3-1 and J usage is TRBJ2-2; D gene uncertain. This clonotype was obtained from a boy less than two years old with Wiskott-Aldrich syndrome, due to receive a stem cell transplant. This chain's CDR3 is CASSQIYHTGELFF. The DNA for the CDR3 is TGTGCCAGCAGCCAAATCTACCACACCGGGGAGCTGTTTTTT. The full variable domain, completed using reference TRBV3-1 and TRBJ2-2, is DTAVSQTPKYLVTQMGNDKSIKCEQNLGHDTMYWYKQDSKKFLKIMFSYNNKELIINETVPNRFSPKSPDKAHLNLHINSLELGDSAVYFCASSQIYHTGELFFGEGSRLTVL.